These 13 T cell receptor beta chains came from one sample sequenced in a study of beta chain features in type 1 diabetes. Study-wide findings and caveats: Among all four CD4+ subsets, Type 1 diabetes patients had TCRB CDR3s that were moderately but significantly shorter.

Investigators reverse transcribed all isolated RNA, so they sequenced expressed TCRB transcripts. The method was immunoSEQ multiplex PCR; TCRdb's version includes in-frame clones alone and lacks a portion of them. The sample comprises 130,000 or so clones, roughly 10% of which are singletons, and 0.75% rests with the top ten. Their antigens are not known. The sequenced sample consisted of central memory CD4+ T cells from blood. The receptors stem from a man aged 30-40 years with type 1 diabetes.

This rearrangement joins TRBV29-1 to TRBJ1-2; D is ambiguous. CDR3 size: 13 residues. Trimming shortened V by 4 bases and J by 2 bases, and 11 bases separated the two germline ends. Germline values: CDR1 SQVTM, CDR2 ANQGSEA. CDR3 region: CSVAEMRNYGYTF. CDR3 nucleotides: TGCAGCGTTGCCGAGATGCGGAACTATGGCTACACCTTC.

This clone was counted between two and nine times. The V gene is TRBV6-1, the J gene TRBJ2-7, with TRBD1 matching 7 bases. The V gene end was trimmed by 6 bases and the J gene end by 1 base; junction bases not matched to a gene: 6. CDR1 MNHNS and CDR2 SASEGT come from the germline V gene. The CDR3 length is 14 residues. The CDR3 protein is CASRAETGSYEQYF. Here the CDR3 DNA reads TGTGCCAGCAGGGCCGAGACAGGGTCCTACGAGCAGTACTTC.

This clone has just a few counts. The chain has TRBV25-1 and TRBJ2-7, with D tentatively TRBD1 (6 bases). This CDR3 region has 14 residues. V lost 3 bases to trimming and J lost 2 bases, with 11 bases between them. Germline lookup yields CDR1 MGHDK and CDR2 SYGVNS. CDR3 protein: CASSDTTGAYEQYF. The DNA of the CDR3 is TGTGCCAGCAGTGACACGACAGGAGCCTACGAGCAGTACTTC.

The chain uses TRBV5-6 and TRBJ2-3, with 8 bases identical to TRBD2. The CDR3 extends over 17 amino acids. Germline loops: CDR1 SGHDT, CDR2 YYEEEE. The trim removed 0 bases at V and 0 bases at J, leaving 6 bases unmatched. The CDR3 loop is CASSLAAGGTSTDTQYF. CDR3 DNA: TGTGCCAGCAGCTTGGCGGCGGGGGGAACTAGCACAGATACGCAGTATTTT.

V and J are TRBV14 and TRBJ2-3; D call uncertain. The V end was cut by 3 bases, the J end by 5 bases, with 9 bases between. In germline, CDR1 is SGHDN, CDR2 FVKESK. This CDR3 region has 13 residues. DNA of the CDR3: TGTGCCAGCAGCCAGTCAGTTGGAGATACGCAGTATTTT. Translated, it gives CASSQSVGDTQYF. The full variable domain, in which reference TRBV14 and TRBJ2-3 provide the parts outside the CDR3, is EAGVTQFPSHSVIEKGQTVTLRCDPISGHDNLYWYRRVMGKEIKFLLHFVKESKQDESGMPNNRFLAERTGGTYSTLKVQPAELEDSGVYFCASSQSVGDTQYFGPGTRLTVL.

This clone was recorded a few times. The rearrangement links TRBV11-2 to TRBJ2-7, with 8 bases aligning to TRBD2. From germline, CDR1 is SGHAT and CDR2 FQNNGV. This CDR3 contains 16 residues. The ends lost 5 bases at V and 9 bases at J; junction bases unmatched: 18. The CDR3 is CASSPTFGSGGSGQYF. DNA for the CDR3: TGTGCCAGCAGCCCCACCTTTGGAAGCGGGGGATCGGGGCAGTACTTC.

This clone was counted only a few times. The chain carries TRBV10-3 and TRBJ2-7, with a tentative D call TRBD2 (6 bases). The CDR3 spans 15 residues. V lost 0 bases to trimming and J lost 5 bases, with 14 bases between them. CDR1 and CDR2 from the germline V gene are ENHRY and SYGVKD. CDR3 in amino acids: CAISESDGGFDEQYF. CDR3 nucleotides: TGTGCCATCAGTGAGTCTGATGGGGGGTTCGACGAGCAGTACTTC.

The sample holds a few counts of this clone. The genes are TRBV7-2 and TRBJ1-2; D possibly corresponds to TRBD1 (6 bases). V was clipped by 1 base and J by 1 base, with 7 bases between them. The CDR3 extends over 14 amino acids. Looked up from germline, CDR1 is SGHTA and CDR2 is FQGNSA. CDR3 DNA sequence: TGTGCCAGCAGCTTAGACAGGGTTAACTATGGCTACACCTTC. Translating it yields CASSLDRVNYGYTF.

The chain employs TRBV10-3 and TRBJ2-5; 9 bases fit TRBD1. J gave up 3 bases and V 7 bases, and 6 bases lay outside the gene matches. The CDR3 sequence is 14 residues long. Germline-derived CDR1 and CDR2 are ENHRY and SYGVKD. The CDR3 nucleotides read TGTGCCATCAATCCGGGACAGGGAAAAGAGACCCAGTACTTC. The encoded protein is CAINPGQGKETQYF.

The chain employs TRBV14 and TRBJ2-7, with TRBD2 as a possible D gene (5 bases). This CDR3 has 13 residues. V lost 4 bases to trimming and J lost 4 bases, with 11 bases between them. The germline V gene encodes CDR1 SGHDN and CDR2 FVKESK. Here the CDR3 reads CASSLGSGYEQYF. In DNA form, the CDR3 reads TGTGCCAGCAGCCTAGGCTCGGGGTACGAGCAGTACTTC.

This clone was found a few times. The V and J genes are TRBV5-6 and TRBJ1-2; 7 bases line up with TRBD1. Trimming at V came to 5 bases and at J to 8 bases, leaving 9 bases not matched to a gene. Per germline, CDR1 SGHDT and CDR2 YYEEEE. This CDR3 has 13 residues. CDR3 sequence reads: CASRPDRDGGYTF. The CDR3 DNA sequence: TGTGCCAGCAGACCCGACAGGGATGGCGGCTACACCTTC.

This sequence joins TRBV7-2 and TRBJ1-6; D possibly corresponds to TRBD1 (6 bases). Looked up from germline, CDR1 is SGHTA and CDR2 is FQGNSA. V was trimmed by 5 bases and J by 2 bases, leaving 10 bases between them. The length of the CDR3 is 15 residues. The CDR3 region is CASSSRTAYNSPLHF. The CDR3 bases are TGTGCCAGCAGCAGTAGGACAGCCTATAATTCACCCCTCCACTTT.

The chain carries TRBV5-4 and TRBJ1-2; D might be TRBD1 (6 bases). The CDR3 is 14 residues long. Germline V CDR1 and CDR2: SGHNT, YYREEE (reference sequence). V dropped 1 base and J dropped 8 bases, with 15 bases sitting between them. This CDR3 is CASSLPSGAGGYTF. The CDR3 nucleotides read TGTGCCAGCAGCTTGCCCTCAGGGGCTGGGGGCTACACCTTC.